This T cell receptor (beta chain) comes out of a study of STAT5B mutations in CD4+ large granular lymphocyte leukemia. Study in general: The CDR3 'QG' motif was associated with a particular HLA allele among healthy donors.

Trimming cost V 3 bases and J 0 bases; bases outside gene matches: 9. CDR1 and CDR2 (germline): MNHEY, SMNVEV (reference sequence). There are 19 residues in the CDR3. Produced via immunoSEQ multiplex PCR; TCRdb's table is partial and in-frame only. Seen here are about 30,000 clones, 65% to 85% observed once, and the top ten hold approximately 2.1%. On this clone itself: What it binds is not known.

Study-wide results and limits: Main leukemic clonotypes were patient-specific, but under 30% appeared at low frequency elsewhere.

Healthy controls were blood donor buffy coats. This sequence joins TRBV27 and TRBJ2-7; 15 nucleotides agree with TRBD2. Input material: CD4+ T cells from blood buffy coats. The sequence was collected from a human donor in good health. The DNA of the CDR3 is TGTGCCAGCAGTTTTTTGGGACTAGCGGGAGGAGGGGGCTCCTACGAGCAGTACTTC. This codes for CASSFLGLAGGGGSYEQYF.